These T cell receptor beta chains were read from a single sample in a study of blood T cell repertoires in COVID-19. The protocol was immunoSEQ multiplex PCR, while the TCRdb copy is restricted to in-frame clones and leaves out a portion. In the table there are approximately 190,000 clones, approximately 80% of which are singletons. The material sequenced was peripheral blood. Every receptor here comes from a human donor with acute or convalescent COVID-19. The donor label of this sample is uncertain. CDR3s include the opening cysteine and the closing phenylalanine or tryptophan. The order of the fields is clone size, J gene, CDR3 length, V gene, D gene, CDR3 protein, CDR3 DNA. The D gene is left open where the match is weak. Size values are once, few and many counts, or a class for expanded clones, and some rows have none.

few,TRBJ1-1,11,TRBV20-1,TRBD1,CSAATGTEAFF,TGCAGTGCGGCGACAGGGACTGAAGCTTTCTTT
.,TRBJ1-6,16,TRBV27,.,CASSTRGGSYNSPLHF,TGTGCCAGCAGTACACGGGGGGGGTCCTATAATTCACCCCTCCACTTT
.,TRBJ2-7,16,TRBV7-3,TRBD2,CASSLRGAGGPYEQYF,TGTGCCAGCAGCTTAAGGGGAGCGGGAGGGCCATACGAGCAGTACTTC
many,TRBJ2-7,14,TRBV19,.,CASRGRGTANEQYF,TGTGCCAGTAGGGGTCGCGGGACAGCCAACGAGCAGTACTTC
.,TRBJ1-2,12,TRBV28,.,CATATGDYGYTF,TGTGCCACAGCGACAGGAGACTATGGCTACACCTTC
.,TRBJ2-5,14,TRBV7-2,.,CASSPRRRGETQYF,TGTGCCAGCAGCCCGCGGAGACGGGGAGAGACCCAGTACTTC
.,TRBJ2-2,15,TRBV5-8,.,CASSLRSVHTGELFF,TGTGCCAGCAGCTTGCGAAGCGTTCACACCGGGGAGCTGTTTTTT
.,TRBJ2-2,15,TRBV7-3,.,CASSLSLAGTGELFF,TGTGCCAGCAGCTTAAGCCTTGCGGGGACCGGGGAGCTGTTTTTT
.,TRBJ1-5,14,TRBV7-2,TRBD1,CASSPRTGAQPQHF,TGTGCCAGCAGCCCCCGGACAGGGGCCCAGCCCCAGCATTTT
.,TRBJ1-2,15,TRBV6-5,TRBD1,CASSYVTGGGYGYTF,TGTGCCAGCAGTTACGTTACAGGGGGCGGCTATGGCTACACCTTC
.,TRBJ2-4,15,TRBV28,TRBD2,CASSPSGGRGDIQYF,TGTGCCAGCAGTCCCAGCGGGGGGCGCGGGGACATTCAGTACTTC
.,TRBJ2-7,14,TRBV2,TRBD1,CASSSGTGSHEQYF,TGTGCCAGCAGTTCCGGGACAGGGTCCCACGAGCAGTACTTC
.,TRBJ1-6,15,TRBV19,TRBD1,CASSIGTGGRSPLHF,TGTGCCAGTAGTATAGGGACAGGGGGAAGATCACCCCTCCACTTT
.,TRBJ2-2,16,TRBV27,.,CASSPLREANTGELFF,TGTGCCAGCAGTCCTCTTAGGGAGGCGAACACCGGGGAGCTGTTTTTT
.,TRBJ1-1,17,TRBV7-2,TRBD1,CASSAFPGQGLNTEAFF,TGTGCCAGCAGCGCTTTTCCGGGACAGGGATTGAACACTGAAGCTTTCTTT
.,TRBJ2-7,12,TRBV12-5,.,CASGLAGVEQYF,TGTGCTAGTGGTTTGGCGGGAGTCGAGCAGTACTTC
.,TRBJ1-6,16,TRBV6-6,TRBD1,CASSWTGGGINSPLHF,TGTGCCAGCAGTTGGACAGGGGGCGGAATCAATTCACCCCTCCACTTT
.,TRBJ1-2,14,TRBV30,.,CAWSVQRQFIGYTF,TGTGCCTGGAGTGTACAGCGACAGTTTATAGGCTACACCTTC
.,TRBJ1-1,14,TRBV6-6,.,CASSYRDRNTEAFF,TGTGCCAGCAGTTACCGAGACAGGAACACTGAAGCTTTCTTT
.,TRBJ1-5,15,TRBV27,.,CASSGSGLRNQPQHF,TGTGCCAGCAGTGGTTCAGGGCTCAGGAATCAGCCCCAGCATTTT
.,TRBJ1-1,13,TRBV7-9,.,CASTLTGVTEAFF,TGTGCCAGCACCCTGACGGGGGTTACTGAAGCTTTCTTT
few,TRBJ2-1,11,TRBV3-1/TRBV3-2,.,CASSRANEQFF,TGTGCCAGCAGCCGAGCGAATGAGCAGTTCTTC
.,TRBJ2-6,19,TRBV19,TRBD1,CASSVLGGTGKSGANVLTF,TGTGCCAGTAGTGTGCTGGGCGGGACAGGCAAGTCTGGGGCCAACGTCCTGACTTTC
.,TRBJ2-2,15,TRBV20-1,TRBD1,CSASGQGADTGELFF,TGCAGTGCTAGTGGACAGGGGGCGGACACCGGGGAGCTGTTTTTT
.,TRBJ2-7,14,TRBV7-9,.,CASSSGELSYEQYF,TGTGCCAGCAGCTCCGGGGAGCTCTCCTACGAGCAGTACTTC
.,TRBJ1-4,13,TRBV19,.,CASLPRGSEKLFF,TGTGCCAGTCTTCCCAGGGGCAGTGAAAAACTGTTTTTT
once,TRBJ1-5,14,TRBV7-8,.,CASSLAPREQPQHF,TGTGCCAGCAGCTTAGCGCCACGGGAACAGCCCCAGCATTTT
.,TRBJ1-5,13,TRBV10-3,.,CAISEATDQPQHF,TGTGCCATCAGTGAGGCTACTGATCAGCCCCAGCATTTT
.,TRBJ2-6,17,TRBV19,TRBD1,CASLSGGLTSGANVLTF,TGTGCCAGTCTCTCAGGGGGCTTGACTTCTGGGGCCAACGTCCTGACTTTC
.,TRBJ2-3,17,TRBV7-2,TRBD2,CASSLGTSGRGSDTQYF,TGTGCCAGCAGCTTGGGGACTAGCGGGAGGGGTTCAGATACGCAGTATTTT
.,TRBJ1-2,15,TRBV19,.,CATSIQGPHPYGYTF,TGTGCCACCAGTATCCAGGGGCCACACCCCTATGGCTACACCTTC
once,TRBJ1-6,15,TRBV7-9,.,CASSLPGSANSPLHF,TGTGCCAGCAGTCTTCCGGGGAGCGCTAATTCACCCCTCCACTTT
.,TRBJ1-2,13,TRBV11-2,.,CASSLDGSFGYTF,TGTGCCAGCAGCTTAGATGGGAGTTTTGGCTACACCTTC